This T cell receptor (beta chain) was found in a study of T cells expressing NK-cell markers (dated by TCRdb to 2018 to 2020). Background for the entire study: TCR beta-chain repertoires were profiled in sorted CD3+CD56+NKG2C+, CD3+CD56+NKG2C- and CD3+CD56-NKG2C+ T-cell subsets from several donors. Among the eight sequenced donors, only one was HCMV-seronegative, while the other seven were HCMV-seropositive. The eight sequenced donors were randomly selected healthy volunteers, three men and five women. Sequencing of the libraries produced 2 x 150 bp reads on Illumina HiSeq 2000/2500, MiSeq or NextSeq.

HCMV-specific IgG was detected in serum with a commercial ELISA kit to determine HCMV serostatus. Peripheral blood mononuclear cells were isolated from blood by Ficoll density gradient centrifugation. TCRdb records Illumina HiSeq 2000 as the sequencer. The TCR beta cDNA libraries were made using 5'RACE template switching, a step that added both a universal primer site and unique molecular identifiers. Priming for cDNA synthesis came from the TCR beta constant segment, and two successive PCR amplification steps followed. The paper's data handling went like this. MIGEC was used to demultiplex reads and group reads by UMI, and MiTCR was used to assemble and quantify clonotypes. Only TCR cDNA sequences supported by at least two reads were kept to exclude erroneous sequences. The tcR package was used for downstream repertoire analysis, and clonotypes were matched across fractions by CDR3 nucleotide sequence plus V segment. VDJmatch was used to annotate antigen specificity against VDJdb, with one amino acid substitution in CDR3 allowed. TCRdb reprocessed the public reads and reports one entry per CDR3 protein sequence, without DNA. None of the V and J calls come from the authors' own analysis; TCRdb made them. This sample's table has entries for roughly 170,000 distinct CDR3 sequences. Of the sample, around 20% falls within the top ten clones.

Notes on this clonotype: Its specific antigen is unknown.

Results the study describes overall, beyond this receptor: In several donors, the dominant CD3+CD56+NKG2C+ clonotypes were among the top 10 CD8+ clonotypes and accounted for roughly 1.0-8% of CD8+ T cells. It remained unclear whether the expanded NKG2C-expressing T cell clones were specific for HCMV antigens. Those dominant clonotypes were again the most abundant among CD3+CD56-NKG2C+ cells in several donors, at about 25-65%.

Taken from cysteine to phenylalanine, the CDR3 has 12 residues. No DNA was logged. Recombination joined TRBV12-3 or TRBV12-4 with TRBJ2-1; TCRdb designates TRBD1, a call that cannot be tested without DNA. The sequence derives from a woman aged 18-69 years in good health. The sample taken for sequencing was blood T cells: a sorted CD56 or NKG2C T cell subset, CD4+ or CD8+ T cells, or bulk PBMC T cells (not recorded which). The CDR3 region reads CASSDRGNEQFF.